This T cell receptor (beta chain) was observed in a study of beta chain features in type 1 diabetes. Of the isolated RNA, all was reverse transcribed, and so the sequenced material was expressed TCRB transcripts. Sequencing used immunoSEQ multiplex PCR; TCRdb keeps in-frame clones, though not all of them. The sample holds around 450,000 clones, approximately 10% seen once. Once sorted, every population was more than 98% pure. The sequence was collected from a woman aged 18-29 years in good health. The sample taken for sequencing was naive CD4+ T cells from blood.

In nucleotides, the CDR3 is TGTGCCTGGAGTTGGGCCCCTAATCAGCCCCAGCATTTT. Amino acid sequence: CAWSWAPNQPQHF. The rearrangement links TRBV30 to TRBJ1-5; D not resolved. The CDR3 extends over 13 amino acids. Germline V gene sequence: CDR1 GTSNPN, CDR2 SVGIG (reference sequence). Between the trimmed V and J ends, which lost 2 bases and 4 bases, there was a span of 9 bases. Based on the CDR3 plus reference TRBV30 and TRBJ1-5, the full variable domain is SQTIHQWPATLVQPVGSPLSLECTVEGTSNPNLYWYRQAAGRGLQLLFYSVGIGQISSEVPQNLSASRPQDRQFILSSKKLLLSDSGFYLCAWSWAPNQPQHFGDGTRLSIL.